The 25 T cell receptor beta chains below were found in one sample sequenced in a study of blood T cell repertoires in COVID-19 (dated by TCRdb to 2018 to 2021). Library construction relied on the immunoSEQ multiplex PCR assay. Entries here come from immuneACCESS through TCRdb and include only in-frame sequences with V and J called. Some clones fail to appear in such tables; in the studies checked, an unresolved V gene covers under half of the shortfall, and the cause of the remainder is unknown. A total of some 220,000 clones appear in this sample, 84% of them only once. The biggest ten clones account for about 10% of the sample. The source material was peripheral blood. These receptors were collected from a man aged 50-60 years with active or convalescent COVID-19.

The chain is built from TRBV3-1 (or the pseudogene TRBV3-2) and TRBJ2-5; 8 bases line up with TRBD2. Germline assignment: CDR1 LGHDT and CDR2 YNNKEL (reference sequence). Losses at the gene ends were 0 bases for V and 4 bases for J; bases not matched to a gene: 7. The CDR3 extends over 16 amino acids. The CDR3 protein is CASSQDHAGGRETQYF. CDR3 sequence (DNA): TGTGCCAGCAGCCAAGATCATGCGGGGGGTCGAGAGACCCAGTACTTC.

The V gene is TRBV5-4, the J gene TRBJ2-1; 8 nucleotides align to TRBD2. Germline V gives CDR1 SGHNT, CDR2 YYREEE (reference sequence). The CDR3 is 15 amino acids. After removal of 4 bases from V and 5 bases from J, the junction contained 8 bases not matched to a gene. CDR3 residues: CASSLRTSLHNEQFF. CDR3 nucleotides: TGTGCCAGCAGCCTGAGGACTAGCCTCCACAATGAGCAGTTCTTC.

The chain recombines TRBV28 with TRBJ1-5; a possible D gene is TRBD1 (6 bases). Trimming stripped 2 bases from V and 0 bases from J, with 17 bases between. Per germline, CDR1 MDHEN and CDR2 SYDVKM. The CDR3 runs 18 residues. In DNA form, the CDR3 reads TGTGCCAGCAGTTTAATCAGGGGCCCCCCCCCTAGCAATCAGCCCCAGCATTTT. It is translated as CASSLIRGPPPSNQPQHF.

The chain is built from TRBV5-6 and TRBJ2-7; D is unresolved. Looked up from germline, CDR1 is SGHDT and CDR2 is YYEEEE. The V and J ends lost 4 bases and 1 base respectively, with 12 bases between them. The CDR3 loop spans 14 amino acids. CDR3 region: CASSLGFGSYEQYF. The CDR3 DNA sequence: TGTGCCAGCAGCCTGGGCTTCGGTTCCTACGAGCAGTACTTC.

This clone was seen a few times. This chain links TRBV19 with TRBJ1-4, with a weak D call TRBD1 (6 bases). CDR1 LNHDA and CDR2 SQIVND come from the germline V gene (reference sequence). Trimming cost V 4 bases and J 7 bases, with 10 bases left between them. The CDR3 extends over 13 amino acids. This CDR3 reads CASSRTGSEKLFF. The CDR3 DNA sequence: TGTGCCAGTAGTAGAACAGGGTCTGAAAAACTGTTTTTT.

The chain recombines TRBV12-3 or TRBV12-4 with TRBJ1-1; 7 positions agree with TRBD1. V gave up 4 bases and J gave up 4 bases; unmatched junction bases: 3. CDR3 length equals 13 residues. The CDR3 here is CASSSQGGTEAFF. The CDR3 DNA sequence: TGTGCCAGCAGTTCGCAGGGGGGCACTGAAGCTTTCTTT.

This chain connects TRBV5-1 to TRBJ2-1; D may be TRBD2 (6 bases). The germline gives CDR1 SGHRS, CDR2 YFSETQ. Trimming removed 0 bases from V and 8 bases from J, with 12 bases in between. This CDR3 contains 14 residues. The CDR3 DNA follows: TGCGCCAGCAGCTTGGGACTAGGGGACGATGAGCAGTTCTTC. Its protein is CASSLGLGDDEQFF.

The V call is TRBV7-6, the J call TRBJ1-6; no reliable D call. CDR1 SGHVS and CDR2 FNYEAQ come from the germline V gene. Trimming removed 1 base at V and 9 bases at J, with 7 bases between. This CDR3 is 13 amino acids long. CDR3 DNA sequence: TGTGCCAGCAGCTTAGAGGAGTTTTCACCCCTCCACTTT. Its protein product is CASSLEEFSPLHF.

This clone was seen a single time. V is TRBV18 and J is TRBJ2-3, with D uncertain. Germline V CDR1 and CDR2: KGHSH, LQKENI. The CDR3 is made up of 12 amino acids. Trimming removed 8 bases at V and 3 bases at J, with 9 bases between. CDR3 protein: CASRLLTDTQYF. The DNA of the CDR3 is TGTGCCAGCCGGTTGTTGACAGATACGCAGTATTTT.

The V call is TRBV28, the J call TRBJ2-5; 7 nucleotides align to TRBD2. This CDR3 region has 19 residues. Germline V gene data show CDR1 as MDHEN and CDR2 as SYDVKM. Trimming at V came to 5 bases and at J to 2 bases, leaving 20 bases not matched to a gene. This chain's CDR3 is CASSGSSGKLKGVQETQYF. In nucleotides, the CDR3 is TGTGCCAGCAGTGGATCTAGCGGTAAATTAAAAGGGGTACAAGAGACCCAGTACTTC.

The CDR3 DNA sequence: TGTGCCAGTAGGACAGGGAAGCATCAGCCCCAGCATTTT. Its protein product is CASRTGKHQPQHF. This chain joins TRBV19 and TRBJ1-5; 7 bases align to TRBD1. The CDR3 spans 13 residues. Germline V CDR1 and CDR2: LNHDA, SQIVND (reference sequence). J lost 5 bases, V lost 6 bases, and 4 bases had no gene match.

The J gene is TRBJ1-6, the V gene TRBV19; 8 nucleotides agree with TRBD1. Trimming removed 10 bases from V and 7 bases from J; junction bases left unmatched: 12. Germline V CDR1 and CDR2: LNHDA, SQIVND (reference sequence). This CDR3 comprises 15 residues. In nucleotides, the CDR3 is TGTGCCACCAACGACAGGGGTTGGGGAAATTCACCCCTCCACTTT. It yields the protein CATNDRGWGNSPLHF. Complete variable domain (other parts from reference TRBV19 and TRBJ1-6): DGGITQSPKYLFRKEGQNVTLSCEQNLNHDAMYWYRQDPGQGLRLIYYSQIVNDFQKGDIAEGYSVSREKKESFPLTVTSAQKNPTAFYLCATNDRGWGNSPLHFGNGTRLTVT.

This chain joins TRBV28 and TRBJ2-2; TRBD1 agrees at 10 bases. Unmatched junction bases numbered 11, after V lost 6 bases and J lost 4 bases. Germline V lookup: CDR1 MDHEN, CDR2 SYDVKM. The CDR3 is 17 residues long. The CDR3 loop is CASRRNPGQGFTGELFF. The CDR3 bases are TGTGCCAGCAGACGAAACCCGGGACAGGGGTTCACCGGGGAGCTGTTTTTT.

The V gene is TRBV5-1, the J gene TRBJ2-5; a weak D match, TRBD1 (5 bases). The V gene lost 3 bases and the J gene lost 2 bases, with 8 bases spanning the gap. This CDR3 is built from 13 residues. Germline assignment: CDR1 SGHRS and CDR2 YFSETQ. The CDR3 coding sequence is TGCGCCAGCAGCTCGGACACACAAGAGACCCAGTACTTC. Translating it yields CASSSDTQETQYF.

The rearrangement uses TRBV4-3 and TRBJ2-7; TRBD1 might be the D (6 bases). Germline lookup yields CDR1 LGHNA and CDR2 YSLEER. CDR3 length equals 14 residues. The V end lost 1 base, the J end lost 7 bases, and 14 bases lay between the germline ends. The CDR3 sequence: CASSQAPPRGEQYV. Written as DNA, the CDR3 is TGCGCCAGCAGCCAAGCCCCACCCAGGGGAGAGCAGTACGTC.

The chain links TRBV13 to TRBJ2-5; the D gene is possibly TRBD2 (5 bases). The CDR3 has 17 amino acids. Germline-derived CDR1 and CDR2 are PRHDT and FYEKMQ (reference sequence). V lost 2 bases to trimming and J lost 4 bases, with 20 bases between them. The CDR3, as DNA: TGTGCCAGCAGCTTAATAACTGATGGCACTAGGGTAGAGACCCAGTACTTC. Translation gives CASSLITDGTRVETQYF.

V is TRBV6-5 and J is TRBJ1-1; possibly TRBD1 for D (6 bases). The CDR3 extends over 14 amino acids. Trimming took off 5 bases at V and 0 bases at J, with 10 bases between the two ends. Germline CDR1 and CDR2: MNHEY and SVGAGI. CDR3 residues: CASSPYRVNTEAFF. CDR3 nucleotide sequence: TGTGCCAGCAGTCCATACAGGGTGAACACTGAAGCTTTCTTT.

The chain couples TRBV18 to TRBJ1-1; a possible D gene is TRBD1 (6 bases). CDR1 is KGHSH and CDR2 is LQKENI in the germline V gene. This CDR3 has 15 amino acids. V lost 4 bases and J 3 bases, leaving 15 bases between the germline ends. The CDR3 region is CASSRNTGQYTEAFF. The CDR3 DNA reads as TGTGCCAGCTCACGTAACACCGGACAGTACACTGAAGCTTTCTTT.

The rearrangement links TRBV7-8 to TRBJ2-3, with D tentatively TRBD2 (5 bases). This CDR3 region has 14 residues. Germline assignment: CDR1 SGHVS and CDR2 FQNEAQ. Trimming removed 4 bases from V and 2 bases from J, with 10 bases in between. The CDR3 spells CASSSAEPTDTQYF. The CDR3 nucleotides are TGTGCCAGCAGCTCAGCGGAGCCCACAGATACGCAGTATTTT. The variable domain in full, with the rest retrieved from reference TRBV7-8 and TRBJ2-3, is GAGVSQSPRYKVAKRGQDVALRCDPISGHVSLFWYQQALGQGPEFLTYFQNEAQLDKSGLPSDRFFAERPEGSVSTLKIQRTQQEDSAVYLCASSSAEPTDTQYFGPGTRLTVL.

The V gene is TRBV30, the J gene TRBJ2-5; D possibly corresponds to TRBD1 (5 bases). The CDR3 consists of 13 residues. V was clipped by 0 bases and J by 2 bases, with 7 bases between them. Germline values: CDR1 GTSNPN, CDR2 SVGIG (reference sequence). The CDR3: CAWSVQAQETQYF. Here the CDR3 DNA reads TGTGCCTGGAGTGTACAGGCACAAGAGACCCAGTACTTC.

The CDR3 spells CASSQGRGQGTNTEAFF. CDR3 coding DNA: TGTGCCAGCAGCCAAGGAAGAGGACAGGGGACAAACACTGAAGCTTTCTTT. The genes are TRBV3-1 (or the pseudogene TRBV3-2) and TRBJ1-1; 9 bases map to TRBD1. The CDR3 is 17 amino acids. Germline lookup yields CDR1 LGHDT and CDR2 YNNKEL (reference sequence). Trimming took 1 base from V and 2 from J; bases not matched to a gene: 8.

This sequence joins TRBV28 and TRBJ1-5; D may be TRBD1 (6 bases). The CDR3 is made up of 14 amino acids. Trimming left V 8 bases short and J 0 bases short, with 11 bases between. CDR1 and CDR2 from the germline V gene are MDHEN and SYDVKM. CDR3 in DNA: TGTGCCAGCGGATACAGGGTTAGCAATCAGCCCCAGCATTTT. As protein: CASGYRVSNQPQHF.

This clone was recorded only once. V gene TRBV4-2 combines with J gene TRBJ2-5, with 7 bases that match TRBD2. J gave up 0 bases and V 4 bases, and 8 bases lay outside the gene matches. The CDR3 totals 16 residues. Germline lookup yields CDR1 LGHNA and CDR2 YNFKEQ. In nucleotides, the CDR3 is TGTGCCAGCAGCCCCCCCGCGGGGGAGGACCAAGAGACCCAGTACTTC. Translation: CASSPPAGEDQETQYF.

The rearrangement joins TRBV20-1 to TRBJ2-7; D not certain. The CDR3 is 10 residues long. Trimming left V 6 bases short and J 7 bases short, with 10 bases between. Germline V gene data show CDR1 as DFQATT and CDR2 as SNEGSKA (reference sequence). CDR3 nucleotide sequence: TGCAGTGCCGTCGATAGAGAGCAGTACTTC. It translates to CSAVDREQYF.

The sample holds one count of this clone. CDR3 DNA sequence: TGTGCCAGCAGCCGGGACAGCAGCACAGATACGCAGTATTTT. This sequence encodes CASSRDSSTDTQYF. The chain is built from TRBV11-2 and TRBJ2-3; TRBD1 aligns across 7 bases. Germline CDR1 is SGHAT and CDR2 is FQNNGV. V gave up 5 bases and J gave up 0 bases; unmatched junction bases: 2. This CDR3 is built from 14 residues.